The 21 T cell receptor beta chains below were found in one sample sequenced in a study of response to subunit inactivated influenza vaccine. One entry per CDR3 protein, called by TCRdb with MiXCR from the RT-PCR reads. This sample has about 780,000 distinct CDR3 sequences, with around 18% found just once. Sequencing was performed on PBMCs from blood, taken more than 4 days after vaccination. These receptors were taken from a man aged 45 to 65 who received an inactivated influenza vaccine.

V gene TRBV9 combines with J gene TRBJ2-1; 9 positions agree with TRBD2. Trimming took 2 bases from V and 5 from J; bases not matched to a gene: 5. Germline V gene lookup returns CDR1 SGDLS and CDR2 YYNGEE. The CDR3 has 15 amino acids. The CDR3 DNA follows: TGTGCCAGCAGCGTTAGCCTAGCGGGAAACAATGAGCAGTTCTTC. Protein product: CASSVSLAGNNEQFF.

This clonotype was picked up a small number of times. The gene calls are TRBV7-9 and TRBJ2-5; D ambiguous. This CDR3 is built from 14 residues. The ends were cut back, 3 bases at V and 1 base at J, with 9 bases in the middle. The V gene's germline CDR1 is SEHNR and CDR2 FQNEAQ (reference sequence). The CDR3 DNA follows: TGTGCCAGCAGCTTTGACACCATCCAAGAGACCCAGTACTTC. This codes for CASSFDTIQETQYF.

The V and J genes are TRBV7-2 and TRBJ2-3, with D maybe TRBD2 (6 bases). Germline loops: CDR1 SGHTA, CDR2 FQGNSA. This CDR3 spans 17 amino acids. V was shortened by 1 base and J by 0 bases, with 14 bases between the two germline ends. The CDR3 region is CASSLDGGNPSTDTQYF. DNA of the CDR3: TGTGCCAGCAGCTTAGATGGGGGGAACCCTAGCACAGATACGCAGTATTTT.

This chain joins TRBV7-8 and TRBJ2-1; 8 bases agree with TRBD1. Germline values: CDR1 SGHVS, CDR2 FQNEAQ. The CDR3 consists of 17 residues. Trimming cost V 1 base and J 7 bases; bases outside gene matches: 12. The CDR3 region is CASSLGVRDRYYNEQFF. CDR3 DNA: TGTGCCAGCAGCTTAGGGGTACGGGACAGGTATTATAATGAGCAGTTCTTC.

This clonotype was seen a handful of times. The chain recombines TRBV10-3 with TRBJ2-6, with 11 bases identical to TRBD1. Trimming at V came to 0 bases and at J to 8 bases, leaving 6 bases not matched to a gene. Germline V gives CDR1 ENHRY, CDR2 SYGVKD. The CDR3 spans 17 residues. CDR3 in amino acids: CAISESGQGVKPNVLTF. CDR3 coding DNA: TGTGCCATCAGTGAGTCGGGACAGGGGGTTAAGCCCAACGTCCTGACTTTC.

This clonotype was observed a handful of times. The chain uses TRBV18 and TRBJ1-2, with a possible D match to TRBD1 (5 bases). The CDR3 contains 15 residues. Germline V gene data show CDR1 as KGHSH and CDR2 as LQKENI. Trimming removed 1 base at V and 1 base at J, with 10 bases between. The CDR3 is CASSPRRGDNYGYTF. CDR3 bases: TGTGCCAGCTCACCACGTAGGGGCGATAACTATGGCTACACCTTC.

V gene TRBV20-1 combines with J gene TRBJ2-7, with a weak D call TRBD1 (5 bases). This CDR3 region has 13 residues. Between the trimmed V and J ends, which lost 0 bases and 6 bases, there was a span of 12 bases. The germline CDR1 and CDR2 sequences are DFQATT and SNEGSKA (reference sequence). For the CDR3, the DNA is TGCAGTGCTAGAGATGGCACAGGCGGCGAGCAGTACTTC. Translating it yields CSARDGTGGEQYF.

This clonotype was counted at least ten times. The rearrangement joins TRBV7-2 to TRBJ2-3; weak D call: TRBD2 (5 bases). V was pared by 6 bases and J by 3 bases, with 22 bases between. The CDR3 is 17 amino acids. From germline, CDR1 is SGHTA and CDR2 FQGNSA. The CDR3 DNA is TGTGCCAGCAGTTTAAGCCCTCCCCGCCGCGGGACAGATACGCAGTATTTT. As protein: CASSLSPPRRGTDTQYF.

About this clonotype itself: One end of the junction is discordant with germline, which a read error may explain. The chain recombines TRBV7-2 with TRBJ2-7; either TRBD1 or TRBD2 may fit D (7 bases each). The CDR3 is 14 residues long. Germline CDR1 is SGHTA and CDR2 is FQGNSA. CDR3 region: CASSLARGGYEQYF. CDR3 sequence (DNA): TGCGCCAGCAGCTTGGCCAGGGGGGGCTACGAGCAGTACTTC. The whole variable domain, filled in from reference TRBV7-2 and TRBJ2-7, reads GAGVSQSPSNKVTEKGKDVELRCDPISGHTALYWYRQSLGQGLEFLIYFQGNSAPDKSGLPSDRFSAERTGGSVSTLTIQRTQQEDSAVYLCASSLARGGYEQYFGPGTRLTVT.

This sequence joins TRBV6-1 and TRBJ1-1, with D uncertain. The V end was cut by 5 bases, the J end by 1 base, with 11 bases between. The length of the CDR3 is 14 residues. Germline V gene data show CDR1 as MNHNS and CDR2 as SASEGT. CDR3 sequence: CASSPERPNTEAFF. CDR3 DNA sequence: TGTGCCAGCAGTCCCGAGCGGCCGAACACTGAAGCTTTCTTT.

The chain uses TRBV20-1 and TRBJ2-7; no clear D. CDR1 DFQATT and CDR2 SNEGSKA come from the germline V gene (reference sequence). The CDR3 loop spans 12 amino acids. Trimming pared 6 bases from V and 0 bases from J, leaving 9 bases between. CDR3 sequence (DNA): TGCAGTGCCATTGCGAACTCCTACGAGCAGTACTTC. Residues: CSAIANSYEQYF.

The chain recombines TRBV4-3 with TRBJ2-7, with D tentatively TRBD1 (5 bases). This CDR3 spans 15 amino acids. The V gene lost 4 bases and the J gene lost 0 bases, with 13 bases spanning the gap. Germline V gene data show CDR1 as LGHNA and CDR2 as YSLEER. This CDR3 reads CASSRDTGNSYEQYF. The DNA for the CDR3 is TGCGCCAGCAGCCGAGACACAGGCAACTCCTACGAGCAGTACTTC.

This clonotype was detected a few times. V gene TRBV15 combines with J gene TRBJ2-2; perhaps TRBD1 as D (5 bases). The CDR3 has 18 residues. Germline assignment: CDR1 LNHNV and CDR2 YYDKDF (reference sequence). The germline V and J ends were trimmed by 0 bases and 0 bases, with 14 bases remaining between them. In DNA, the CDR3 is TGTGCCACCAGCAGAGATTTAGTAAGGGGTACGAACACCGGGGAGCTGTTTTTT. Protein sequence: CATSRDLVRGTNTGELFF.

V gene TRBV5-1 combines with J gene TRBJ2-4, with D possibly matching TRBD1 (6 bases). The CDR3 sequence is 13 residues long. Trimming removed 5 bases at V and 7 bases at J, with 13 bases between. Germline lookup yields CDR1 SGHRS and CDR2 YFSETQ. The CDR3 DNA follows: TGCGCCAGCAGTTCAGGGGAAACGAACATTCAGTACTTC. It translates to CASSSGETNIQYF.

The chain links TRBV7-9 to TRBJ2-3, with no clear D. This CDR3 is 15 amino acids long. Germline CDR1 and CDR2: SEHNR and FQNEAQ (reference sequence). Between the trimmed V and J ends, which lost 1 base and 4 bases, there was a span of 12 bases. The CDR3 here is CASSLDGVYPDTQYF. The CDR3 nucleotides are TGTGCCAGCAGCTTAGACGGAGTGTACCCAGATACGCAGTATTTT. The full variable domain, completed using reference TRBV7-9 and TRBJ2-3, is DTGVSQNPRHKITKRGQNVTFRCDPISEHNRLYWYRQTLGQGPEFLTYFQNEAQLEKSRLLSDRFSAERPKGSFSTLEIQRTEQGDSAMYLCASSLDGVYPDTQYFGPGTRLTVL.

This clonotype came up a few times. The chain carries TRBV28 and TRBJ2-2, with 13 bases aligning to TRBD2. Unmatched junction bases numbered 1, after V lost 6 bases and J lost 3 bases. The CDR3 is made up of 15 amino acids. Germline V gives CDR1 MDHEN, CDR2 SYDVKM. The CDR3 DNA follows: TGTGCCAGCAGACTAGCGGGAGGGTACACCGGGGAGCTGTTTTTT. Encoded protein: CASRLAGGYTGELFF.

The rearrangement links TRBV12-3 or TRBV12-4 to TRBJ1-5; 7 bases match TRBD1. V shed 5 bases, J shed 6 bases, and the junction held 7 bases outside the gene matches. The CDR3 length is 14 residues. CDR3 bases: TGTGCCAGCAGTCTAGACAGGGCCGTTCAGCCCCAGCATTTT. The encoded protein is CASSLDRAVQPQHF.

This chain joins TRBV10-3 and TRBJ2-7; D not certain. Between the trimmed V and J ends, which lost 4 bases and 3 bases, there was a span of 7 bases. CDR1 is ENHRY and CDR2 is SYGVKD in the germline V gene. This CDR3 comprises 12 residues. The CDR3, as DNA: TGTGCCATCAGTGTTAACAGCTACGAGCAGTACTTC. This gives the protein CAISVNSYEQYF.

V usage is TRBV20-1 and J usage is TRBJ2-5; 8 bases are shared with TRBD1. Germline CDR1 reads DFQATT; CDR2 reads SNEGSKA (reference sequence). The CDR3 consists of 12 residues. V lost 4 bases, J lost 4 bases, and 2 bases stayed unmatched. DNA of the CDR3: TGCAGTGCTACCACAGGGGGAGAGACCCAGTACTTC. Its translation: CSATTGGETQYF.

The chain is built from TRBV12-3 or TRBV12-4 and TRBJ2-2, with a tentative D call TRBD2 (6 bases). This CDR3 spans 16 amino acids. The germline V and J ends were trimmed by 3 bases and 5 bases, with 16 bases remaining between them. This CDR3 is CASSLKGTVRTGELFF. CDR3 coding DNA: TGTGCCAGCAGTTTGAAAGGGACTGTGAGGACCGGGGAGCTGTTTTTT.

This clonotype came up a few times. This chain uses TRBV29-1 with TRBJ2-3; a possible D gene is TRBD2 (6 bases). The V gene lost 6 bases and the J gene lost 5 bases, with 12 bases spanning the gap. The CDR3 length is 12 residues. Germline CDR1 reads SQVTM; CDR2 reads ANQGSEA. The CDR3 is CSVQREVDTQYF. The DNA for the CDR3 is TGCAGCGTCCAAAGGGAGGTAGATACGCAGTATTTT.